Each of the 24 T cell receptor beta chains below was sequenced from the same sample in a study of blood T cell repertoires in COVID-19. Using immunoSEQ multiplex PCR, the repertoire was profiled, and TCRdb retains in-frame clones only, with some absent. The sample has around 140,000 clones; approximately 87% are singletons. The sample comprised peripheral blood. These receptors came from a man aged 70 or older with active COVID-19.

V usage is TRBV30 and J usage is TRBJ2-1; 12 bases line up with TRBD2. Per germline, CDR1 GTSNPN and CDR2 SVGIG (reference sequence). The CDR3 sequence is 14 residues long. The V gene end was trimmed by 7 bases and the J gene end by 4 bases; junction bases not matched to a gene: 5. CDR3 region: CASTSGRPYNEQFF. In DNA, the CDR3 is TGTGCCTCGACTAGCGGGAGACCTTACAATGAGCAGTTCTTC.

The gene calls are TRBV10-3 and TRBJ2-3, with 12 positions matching TRBD1. The CDR3 is 16 residues long. CDR1 is ENHRY and CDR2 is SYGVKD in the germline V gene. Unmatched junction bases numbered 3, after V lost 4 bases and J lost 1 base. The CDR3 bases are TGTGCCATCAGTGGGGACAGGGGGCGAGGCACAGATACGCAGTATTTT. Translating gives CAISGDRGRGTDTQYF.

This clone was counted once. The rearrangement uses TRBV3-1 (or the pseudogene TRBV3-2) and TRBJ1-2, with D hard to call. Per the germline V gene, CDR1 is LGHDT and CDR2 is YNNKEL (reference sequence). With 3 bases removed from V and 3 bases from J, the gap between germline ends came to 5 bases. This CDR3 comprises 12 residues. CDR3 region: CASSHGDYGYTF. The CDR3 DNA is TGTGCCAGCAGCCACGGAGACTATGGCTACACCTTC.

This clone was picked up a small number of times. The CDR3 protein is CAWGQANYGYTF. CDR3 in DNA: TGTGCCTGGGGACAGGCTAACTATGGCTACACCTTC. The V and J genes are TRBV30 and TRBJ1-2; 7 bases are shared with TRBD1. The germline CDR1 and CDR2 sequences are GTSNPN and SVGIG (reference sequence). The CDR3 consists of 12 residues. V shed 5 bases and J 0 bases; nucleotides not matched to a gene: 0.

The chain links TRBV7-9 to TRBJ2-5; perhaps TRBD1 as D (5 bases). The CDR3 is 12 residues long. Germline CDR1 is SEHNR and CDR2 is FQNEAQ (reference sequence). The ends were cut back, 5 bases at V and 5 bases at J, with 9 bases in the middle. The CDR3 spells CASSQQAETQYF. The CDR3 DNA reads TGTGCCAGCAGCCAACAGGCGGAGACCCAGTACTTC.

This clone was seen only once. The chain recombines TRBV5-4 with TRBJ2-5, with a weak D call TRBD2 (6 bases). V was shortened by 0 bases and J by 7 bases, with 7 bases between the two germline ends. This CDR3 spans 12 amino acids. Germline CDR1 SGHNT, CDR2 YYREEE (reference sequence). DNA for the CDR3: TGTGCCAGCAGCTTGGCCGGGGGGACCCAGTACTTC. It translates to CASSLAGGTQYF. The full variable domain, rest sourced from reference TRBV5-4 and TRBJ2-5, is ETGVTQSPTHLIKTRGQQVTLRCSSQSGHNTVSWYQQALGQGPQFIFQYYREEENGRGNFPPRFSGLQFPNYSSELNVNALELDDSALYLCASSLAGGTQYFGPGTRLLVL.

Only a few counts were recorded for this clone. The V and J genes are TRBV2 and TRBJ1-6; 12 bases align to TRBD1. This CDR3 has 15 residues. With V trimmed by 7 bases and J by 6 bases, 4 bases remained unmatched. Germline V gene sequence: CDR1 SNHLY, CDR2 FYNNEI. In DNA, the CDR3 is TGTGCCAGCACCGGGGACAGGGGGCGTAATTCACCCCTCCACTTT. Protein product: CASTGDRGRNSPLHF.

This clone has only a few counts. CDR3 amino acids: CASSPLQQGFGSPLHF. The CDR3 nucleotides read TGTGCCAGCAGCCCCCTACAACAGGGGTTTGGCTCACCCCTCCACTTT. This chain uses TRBV5-6 with TRBJ1-6, with 7 bases lining up with TRBD1. Germline V gives CDR1 SGHDT, CDR2 YYEEEE. The V segment lost 4 bases and the J segment 10 bases; nucleotides outside the gene matches: 14. The CDR3 contains 16 residues.

The gene calls are TRBV3-1 (or the pseudogene TRBV3-2) and TRBJ1-4; tentative D call: TRBD1 (5 bases). This CDR3 comprises 18 residues. In germline, CDR1 is LGHDT, CDR2 YNNKEL (reference sequence). V shed 2 bases and J shed 10 bases, with 26 bases lying between them. CDR3: CASSQWGGDRSPEGKLFF. The CDR3 nucleotides are TGTGCCAGCAGCCAATGGGGGGGAGATAGATCCCCGGAGGGAAAACTGTTTTTT.

This clone was recorded once. The V gene is TRBV19, the J gene TRBJ1-1; 8 bases agree with TRBD1. CDR3 length equals 14 residues. From germline, CDR1 is LNHDA and CDR2 SQIVND (reference sequence). The V and J ends lost 5 bases and 1 base, in that order; junction bases with no gene match: 3. CDR3 protein: CASSLGTGNTEAFF. In nucleotides, the CDR3 is TGTGCCAGTAGTCTCGGGACAGGGAACACTGAAGCTTTCTTT.

The V gene is TRBV28, the J gene TRBJ1-2, with D perhaps TRBD1 (5 bases). Deletions cut 2 bases from V and 4 bases from J, with 8 bases between. Germline V lookup: CDR1 MDHEN, CDR2 SYDVKM. The CDR3 is made up of 13 amino acids. This CDR3 is CASSLRGAYGYTF. CDR3 bases: TGTGCCAGCAGTTTAAGGGGTGCCTATGGCTACACCTTC.

The chain is built from TRBV3-1 (or the pseudogene TRBV3-2) and TRBJ2-1, with D unresolved. This CDR3 spans 11 amino acids. Germline V lookup: CDR1 LGHDT, CDR2 YNNKEL (reference sequence). Trimming removed 1 base from V and 11 bases from J, with 6 bases in between. CDR3: CASSQGSKQFF. The CDR3 coding sequence is TGTGCCAGCAGCCAAGGGAGTAAGCAGTTCTTC.

This clone has only a few counts. This sequence joins TRBV5-1 and TRBJ1-6; D gene uncertain. Germline-derived CDR1 and CDR2 are SGHRS and YFSETQ. This CDR3 has 15 amino acids. The V gene lost 5 bases and the J gene lost 0 bases, with 9 bases spanning the gap. CDR3 amino acids: CASRGGSSYNSPLHF. CDR3 DNA: TGCGCCAGCAGGGGCGGGAGCTCCTATAATTCACCCCTCCACTTT.

The genes are TRBV18 and TRBJ1-4; TRBD1 matches 8 bases. This CDR3 has 16 residues. Germline-derived CDR1 and CDR2 are KGHSH and LQKENI. Losses at the gene ends were 5 bases for V and 2 bases for J; bases not matched to a gene: 7. The CDR3 DNA reads TGTGCCAGCTCATCGCAGGGGGCTCCCACTAATGAAAAACTGTTTTTT. Translated, it gives CASSSQGAPTNEKLFF.

V usage is TRBV11-2 and J usage is TRBJ2-7; D is perhaps TRBD1 (6 bases). Germline CDR1 reads SGHAT; CDR2 reads FQNNGV. V dropped 5 bases and J dropped 3 bases, with 11 bases sitting between them. The CDR3 sequence is 13 residues long. The CDR3 here is CASSPGQIYEQYF. For the CDR3, the DNA is TGTGCCAGCAGCCCCGGACAGATCTACGAGCAGTACTTC.

The CDR3: CASKRSGAPTDTQYF. CDR3 nucleotides: TGTGCCAGCAAACGATCGGGAGCCCCCACAGATACGCAGTATTTT. J is TRBJ2-3 and V is TRBV25-1; TRBD2 might be the D (6 bases). With 7 bases removed from V and 2 bases from J, the gap between germline ends came to 16 bases. The CDR3 has 15 residues. Germline V gene lookup returns CDR1 MGHDK and CDR2 SYGVNS.

The chain recombines TRBV10-2 with TRBJ2-1; a possible D gene is TRBD2 (6 bases). Trimming stripped 5 bases from V and 4 bases from J, with 12 bases between. The CDR3 sequence is 14 residues long. Germline V gives CDR1 WSHSY, CDR2 SAAADI. The CDR3 spells CASSKGLTYNEQFF. CDR3 DNA: TGCGCCAGCAGTAAGGGACTCACATACAATGAGCAGTTCTTC.

This chain joins TRBV5-1 and TRBJ2-2; unclear D gene. V lost 2 bases and J lost 2, with 7 bases in between. This CDR3 has 14 amino acids. From germline, CDR1 is SGHRS and CDR2 YFSETQ. In DNA, the CDR3 is TGCGCCAGCAGCTTTAAGAGAAACACCGGGGAGCTGTTTTTT. It yields the protein CASSFKRNTGELFF.

This chain connects TRBV2 to TRBJ2-1; D gene uncertain. Looked up from germline, CDR1 is SNHLY and CDR2 is FYNNEI. V lost 6 bases, J lost 9 bases, and 21 bases lay in between. The CDR3 totals 15 residues. The CDR3 is CASRIEPIGHGEQFF. The CDR3 nucleotides read TGTGCCAGCAGAATAGAGCCAATCGGTCACGGTGAGCAGTTCTTC.

The CDR3: CASSIDRGQPQHF. DNA for the CDR3: TGTGCCAGCAGCATAGACAGGGGCCAGCCCCAGCATTTT. This rearrangement joins TRBV7-9 to TRBJ1-5, with 8 bases aligning to TRBD1. The CDR3 is made up of 13 amino acids. The junction had 4 bases not matched to a gene; V was cut back by 5 bases and J by 7 bases. In germline, CDR1 is SEHNR, CDR2 FQNEAQ (reference sequence).

This clone occurred once. V is TRBV5-1 and J is TRBJ2-6, with TRBD1 matching over 8 bases. V was pared by 5 bases and J by 0 bases, with 13 bases of the junction left unmatched. The CDR3 spans 19 residues. Germline V gene lookup returns CDR1 SGHRS and CDR2 YFSETQ. CDR3 region: CASRPTPGQVISGANVLTF. DNA of the CDR3: TGCGCCAGCAGACCCACGCCGGGACAGGTAATCTCTGGGGCCAACGTCCTGACTTTC.

The V gene is TRBV19, the J gene TRBJ2-1; maybe TRBD2 (7 bases). Germline V CDR1 and CDR2: LNHDA, SQIVND (reference sequence). With 7 bases removed from V and 7 bases from J, the gap between germline ends came to 20 bases. This CDR3 region has 15 residues. The CDR3 sequence: CASTPGGGFENEQFF. The CDR3 region has the DNA TGTGCCAGTACTCCTGGGGGGGGCTTCGAGAATGAGCAGTTCTTC.

The V gene is TRBV7-6, the J gene TRBJ2-5; 10 bases line up with TRBD2. CDR1 is SGHVS and CDR2 is FNYEAQ in the germline V gene. The CDR3 loop spans 15 amino acids. The junction had 6 bases not matched to a gene; V was cut back by 3 bases and J by 5 bases. The CDR3 DNA is TGTGCCAGCAGCTTTAGCGGGAGGTCCGGGGAGACCCAGTACTTC. It translates to CASSFSGRSGETQYF.

The chain employs TRBV2 and TRBJ2-5; TRBD2 aligns across 12 bases. Germline CDR1 reads SNHLY; CDR2 reads FYNNEI. V lost 4 bases to trimming and J lost 5 bases; unmatched junction nucleotides: 11. This CDR3 contains 17 residues. CDR3 amino acids: CASSGQTSGRPRETQYF. Here the CDR3 DNA reads TGTGCCAGCAGTGGTCAAACTAGCGGGAGGCCGAGGGAGACCCAGTACTTC.